One and the same sample provided the 17 T cell receptor beta chains below, sequenced in a study of cytomegalovirus exposure and HLA in healthy donors. Assay: immunoSEQ multiplex PCR; the TCRdb copy retains only in-frame clones and omits some. Here the sample spans 30,000 to 40,000 clones, roughly 93% being singletons. The specimen sequenced was PBMCs. These receptors were taken from a young man in good health and CMV-seronegative.

V usage is TRBV28 and J usage is TRBJ2-3; the D is unclear. Germline V lookup: CDR1 MDHEN, CDR2 SYDVKM. The ends were cut back, 7 bases at V and 0 bases at J, with 5 bases in the middle. The CDR3 sequence is 12 residues long. DNA of the CDR3: TGTGCCAGCATCGGTAGCACAGATACGCAGTATTTT. Encoded protein: CASIGSTDTQYF.

V is TRBV5-1 and J is TRBJ2-6; 8 bases agree with TRBD1. Trimming at V came to 3 bases and at J to 0 bases, leaving 5 bases not matched to a gene. This CDR3 contains 17 residues. CDR1 is SGHRS and CDR2 is YFSETQ in the germline V gene. The CDR3 here is CASSSGTGSSGANVLTF. In nucleotides, the CDR3 is TGCGCCAGCAGCTCGGGGACAGGAAGCTCTGGGGCCAACGTCCTGACTTTC.

The chain links TRBV27 to TRBJ1-2; D gene ambiguous. Trimming stripped 6 bases from V and 4 bases from J, with 12 bases between. In germline, CDR1 is MNHEY, CDR2 SMNVEV (reference sequence). The CDR3 totals 13 residues. CDR3 residues: CASSRGGLYGYTF. For the CDR3, the DNA is TGTGCCAGCAGCCGAGGCGGTCTCTATGGCTACACCTTC.

The chain links TRBV19 to TRBJ2-5; D possibly corresponds to TRBD1 (5 bases). The CDR3 is made up of 12 amino acids. With 3 bases removed from V and 5 bases from J, the gap between germline ends came to 7 bases. CDR1 LNHDA and CDR2 SQIVND come from the germline V gene (reference sequence). The CDR3 region has the DNA TGTGCCAGTAGTATTGGGGCGGAGACCCAGTACTTC. This encodes CASSIGAETQYF.

The gene calls are TRBV2 and TRBJ1-2; TRBD1 is a possible D gene (5 bases). Germline V gene sequence: CDR1 SNHLY, CDR2 FYNNEI. Between the trimmed V and J ends, which lost 0 bases and 8 bases, there was a span of 13 bases. The CDR3 is made up of 14 amino acids. The CDR3, as DNA: TGTGCCAGCAGTGAAGCGATGACAGCCCGCGGCTACACCTTC. Its translation: CASSEAMTARGYTF.

The chain is built from TRBV11-2 and TRBJ2-2; possible D gene TRBD1, 5 bases. CDR3 length: 15 residues. The V end was cut by 1 base, the J end by 9 bases, with 15 bases between. Germline V gene lookup returns CDR1 SGHAT and CDR2 FQNNGV. The CDR3 DNA sequence: TGTGCCAGCAGCTTAGCGCTAGGGGTTAGCAGGGAGCTGTTTTTT. Protein sequence: CASSLALGVSRELFF.

The V and J genes are TRBV27 and TRBJ1-2; no clear D gene. Germline V gene sequence: CDR1 MNHEY, CDR2 SMNVEV (reference sequence). The length of the CDR3 is 14 residues. V lost 5 bases to trimming and J lost 2 bases, with 12 bases between them. Here the CDR3 DNA reads TGTGCCAGCAGTCGACAACCCCCAAACTATGGCTACACCTTC. This codes for CASSRQPPNYGYTF.

The table lists this clone with a count of one. The rearrangement uses TRBV9 and TRBJ2-2; D is unclear. Germline V gene data show CDR1 as SGDLS and CDR2 as YYNGEE. V gave up 3 bases and J gave up 1 base, with 10 bases separating them. The CDR3 is made up of 15 amino acids. CDR3 protein: CASSADTKNTGELFF. The CDR3 DNA reads as TGTGCCAGCAGCGCAGACACAAAGAACACCGGGGAGCTGTTTTTT.

The rearrangement links TRBV6-5 to TRBJ2-3; D gene unclear. Trimming stripped 7 bases from V and 0 bases from J, with 11 bases between. The CDR3 is 14 amino acids. Looked up from germline, CDR1 is MNHEY and CDR2 is SVGAGI. CDR3 protein: CASKVEVSTDTQYF. DNA for the CDR3: TGTGCCAGCAAAGTCGAGGTTAGCACAGATACGCAGTATTTT.

This sequence joins TRBV27 and TRBJ1-2; D may be TRBD1 (5 bases). From germline, CDR1 is MNHEY and CDR2 SMNVEV (reference sequence). The CDR3 contains 12 residues. V lost 6 bases and J lost 8, with 13 bases in between. CDR3 protein: CASRGTSGGYTF. CDR3 coding DNA: TGTGCCAGCAGAGGGACTTCGGGGGGCTACACCTTC.

This clone was found once. The chain couples TRBV27 to TRBJ2-3; 7 bases fit TRBD2. The germline gives CDR1 MNHEY, CDR2 SMNVEV (reference sequence). The V and J ends lost 3 bases and 4 bases, in that order; junction bases with no gene match: 10. This CDR3 is 16 amino acids long. The CDR3 loop reads CASSFRGRVGSDTQYF. The CDR3 coding sequence is TGTGCCAGCAGTTTTCGGGGGAGGGTAGGGTCAGATACGCAGTATTTT.

The chain couples TRBV6-5 to TRBJ1-1, with D tentatively TRBD1 (6 bases). V was cut by 6 bases and J by 1 base, with 15 bases left in between. Germline assignment: CDR1 MNHEY and CDR2 SVGAGI. This CDR3 is built from 15 residues. CDR3 in DNA: TGTGCCAGCAGCCCAACAGGGACCCAGAACACTGAAGCTTTCTTT. This translates into CASSPTGTQNTEAFF.

This chain's CDR3 is CASRETSGTYNEQFF. CDR3 DNA sequence: TGTGCCAGTAGGGAGACTAGCGGGACGTACAATGAGCAGTTCTTC. The V gene is TRBV19, the J gene TRBJ2-1; 11 bases map to TRBD2. The junction had 5 bases not matched to a gene; V was cut back by 6 bases and J by 4 bases. Germline lookup yields CDR1 LNHDA and CDR2 SQIVND (reference sequence). The CDR3 covers 15 residues.

The chain uses TRBV5-1 and TRBJ1-2; 7 bases are a match to TRBD1. The junction had 4 bases not matched to a gene; V was cut back by 4 bases and J by 4 bases. The CDR3 length is 13 residues. Germline CDR1 reads SGHRS; CDR2 reads YFSETQ. This CDR3 reads CASSPGQIYGYTF. The CDR3 DNA sequence: TGCGCCAGCAGCCCGGGACAGATCTATGGCTACACCTTC.

The table lists this clone with a count of one. The chain couples TRBV28 to TRBJ1-5; TRBD1 might be the D (6 bases). The CDR3 contains 15 residues. Germline V gene lookup returns CDR1 MDHEN and CDR2 SYDVKM. V lost 6 bases and J 0 bases, leaving 12 bases between the germline ends. The CDR3 nucleotides are TGTGCCAGCAGAGACTGGACAGATAGCAATCAGCCCCAGCATTTT. Translating it yields CASRDWTDSNQPQHF. The entire variable domain, with the rest obtained from reference TRBV28 and TRBJ1-5, is as follows: DVKVTQSSRYLVKRTGEKVFLECVQDMDHENMFWYRQDPGLGLRLIYFSYDVKMKEKGDIPEGYSVSREKKERFSLILESASTNQTSMYLCASRDWTDSNQPQHFGDGTRLSIL.

The chain joins TRBV9 to TRBJ2-7; 7 nucleotides match TRBD1. V was pared by 4 bases and J by 2 bases, with 9 bases of the junction left unmatched. Germline CDR1 reads SGDLS; CDR2 reads YYNGEE. The CDR3 length is 15 residues. CDR3 sequence (DNA): TGTGCCAGCAGCCCCCACGGGACAGCCCCCTACGAGCAGTACTTC. Its protein is CASSPHGTAPYEQYF.

The genes are TRBV25-1 and TRBJ2-1, with D possibly TRBD2 on 5 matching bases. Germline values: CDR1 MGHDK, CDR2 SYGVNS. The CDR3 is 15 amino acids. V lost 3 bases and J 4 bases, leaving 13 bases between the germline ends. DNA for the CDR3: TGTGCCAGCAGTGACTCCAGGACTGGGTACAATGAGCAGTTCTTC. This sequence encodes CASSDSRTGYNEQFF.